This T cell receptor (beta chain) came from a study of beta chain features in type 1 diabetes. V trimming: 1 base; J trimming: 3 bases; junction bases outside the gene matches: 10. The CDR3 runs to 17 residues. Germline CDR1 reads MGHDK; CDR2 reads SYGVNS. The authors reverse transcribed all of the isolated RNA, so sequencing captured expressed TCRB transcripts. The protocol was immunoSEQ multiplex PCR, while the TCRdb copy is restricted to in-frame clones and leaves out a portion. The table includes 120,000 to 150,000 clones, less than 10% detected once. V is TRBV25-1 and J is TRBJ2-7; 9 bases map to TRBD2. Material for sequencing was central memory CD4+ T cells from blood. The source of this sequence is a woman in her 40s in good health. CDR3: CASSEFSSGGTFYEQYF. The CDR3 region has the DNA TGTGCCAGCAGTGAATTTAGTAGCGGGGGAACCTTCTACGAGCAGTACTTC.